This TCR beta chain was identified during a study of OX40 agonist ivuxolimab in advanced cancers. The wider study: The dose of intravenous ivuxolimab that patients received every 2 weeks ranged from 0.01 to 10 mg/kg. General study points: CD8+ T cells averaged more expanded clones than CD4+.

This CDR3 has 20 residues. CDR1 and CDR2 (germline): MRHNA, SNTAGT. Unmatched junction bases numbered 14, after V lost 2 bases and J lost 1 base. Regarding this clone: Its antigen is still unknown.

The repertoire was sequenced with immunoSEQ multiplex PCR; TCRdb's copy has only in-frame clones and lacks some. Among about 110,000 clones, more than 85% were seen once, and the ten largest hold roughly 0.66%. The TCR comes from an adult with an advanced solid tumor such as melanoma, head and neck, liver or kidney cancer. Source: CD4+ or CD8+ T cells sorted from blood, taken in a trial of the OX40 agonist ivuxolimab. The chain has TRBV6-4 and TRBJ2-1; 10 bases fit TRBD2. CDR3 DNA: TGTGCCAGCAGTGACCCTGGGGACTCTAGCGGGAGTCGTTCCTACAATGAGCAGTTCTTC. This sequence encodes CASSDPGDSSGSRSYNEQFF.